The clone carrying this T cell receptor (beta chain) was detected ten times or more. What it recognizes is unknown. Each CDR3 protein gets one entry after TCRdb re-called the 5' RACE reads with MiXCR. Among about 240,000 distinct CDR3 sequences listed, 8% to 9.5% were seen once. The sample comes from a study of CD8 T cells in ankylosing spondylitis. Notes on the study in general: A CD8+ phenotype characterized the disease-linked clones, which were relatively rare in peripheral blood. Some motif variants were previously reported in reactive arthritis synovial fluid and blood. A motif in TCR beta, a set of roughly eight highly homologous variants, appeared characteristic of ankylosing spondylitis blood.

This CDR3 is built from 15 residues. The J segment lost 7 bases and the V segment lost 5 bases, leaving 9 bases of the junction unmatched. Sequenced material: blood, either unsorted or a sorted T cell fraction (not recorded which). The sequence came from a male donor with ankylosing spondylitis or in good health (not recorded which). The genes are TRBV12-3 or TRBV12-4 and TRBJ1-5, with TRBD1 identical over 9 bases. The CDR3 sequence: CASSLGTGWGQPQHF. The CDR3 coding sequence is TGTGCCAGCAGTCTCGGGACAGGGTGGGGACAGCCCCAGCATTTT.